This is a list of T cell receptor beta chains from one sample in a study of blood T cell repertoires in COVID-19. Assay: immunoSEQ multiplex PCR; the TCRdb copy retains only in-frame clones and omits some. The data contain about 60,000 clones, about nine tenths of them singletons. Sequencing input: peripheral blood. These receptors all come from a man between 60 and 70 years old with acute or convalescent COVID-19. CDR3s include the opening cysteine and the closing phenylalanine or tryptophan. The D gene is left open where the match is weak. Only part of the rows carry a size: once, few, many, or a class if the clone is expanded.

d_gene: .
j_gene: TRBJ2-2
abundance: .
v_gene: TRBV7-2
CDR3aa: CASSLDYNTGELFF
CDR3nt: TGTGCCAGCAGCCTGGACTACAACACCGGGGAGCTGTTTTTT

d_gene: TRBD2
j_gene: TRBJ2-5
abundance: .
v_gene: TRBV7-8
CDR3aa: CASSSERGREETQYF
CDR3nt: TGTGCCAGCAGCTCCGAGCGGGGCCGGGAGGAGACCCAGTACTTC

d_gene: TRBD1
j_gene: TRBJ2-2
abundance: .
v_gene: TRBV28
CDR3aa: CASSYGTGDPLNTGELFF
CDR3nt: TGTGCCAGCAGTTACGGGACAGGGGACCCCCTGAACACCGGGGAGCTGTTTTTT

d_gene: .
j_gene: TRBJ1-1
abundance: once
v_gene: TRBV15
CDR3aa: CATSRDRGQTEAFF
CDR3nt: TGTGCCACCAGCAGAGACAGGGGCCAGACTGAAGCTTTCTTT

d_gene: TRBD1
j_gene: TRBJ1-5
abundance: .
v_gene: TRBV3-1/TRBV3-2
CDR3aa: CASSQSGTENQPQHF
CDR3nt: TGTGCCAGCAGCCAGTCCGGGACAGAAAATCAGCCCCAGCATTTT

d_gene: TRBD1
j_gene: TRBJ2-7
abundance: .
v_gene: TRBV5-1
CDR3aa: CASSLASGQSYEQYF
CDR3nt: TGCGCCAGCAGCTTGGCCTCGGGACAGAGCTACGAGCAGTACTTC

d_gene: TRBD1
j_gene: TRBJ2-7
abundance: .
v_gene: TRBV19
CDR3aa: CASSIRSSGQGLTYEQYF
CDR3nt: TGTGCCAGTAGTATAAGAAGTTCGGGACAGGGACTTACCTACGAGCAGTACTTC

d_gene: TRBD2
j_gene: TRBJ2-3
abundance: .
v_gene: TRBV6-1
CDR3aa: CASSEGRLAGTDTQYF
CDR3nt: TGTGCCAGCAGTGAAGGCCGACTAGCGGGCACAGATACGCAGTATTTT

d_gene: .
j_gene: TRBJ1-1
abundance: .
v_gene: TRBV7-8
CDR3aa: CASSIRTDEAFF
CDR3nt: TGTGCCAGCAGCATCAGGACAGATGAAGCTTTCTTT

d_gene: TRBD2
j_gene: TRBJ2-1
abundance: once
v_gene: TRBV4-2
CDR3aa: CASSQIAGEQFF
CDR3nt: TGTGCCAGCAGCCAGATAGCGGGGGAGCAGTTCTTC

d_gene: .
j_gene: TRBJ2-7
abundance: .
v_gene: TRBV6-5
CDR3aa: CASSRDTSYEQYF
CDR3nt: TGTGCCAGCAGTCGGGACACTTCCTACGAGCAGTACTTC

d_gene: .
j_gene: TRBJ1-1
abundance: .
v_gene: TRBV28
CDR3aa: CASSSTGSRTEAFF
CDR3nt: TGTGCCAGCAGTTCGACAGGATCGAGGACTGAAGCTTTCTTT

d_gene: .
j_gene: TRBJ2-1
abundance: .
v_gene: TRBV18
CDR3aa: CASSAGGNEQFF
CDR3nt: TGTGCCAGCTCTGCTGGAGGGAATGAGCAGTTCTTC

d_gene: .
j_gene: TRBJ2-1
abundance: .
v_gene: TRBV21-1
CDR3aa: CASRPGLAGGGNEQFF
CDR3nt: TGTGCCAGCAGGCCGGGACTAGCGGGAGGGGGTAATGAGCAGTTCTTC

d_gene: TRBD1
j_gene: TRBJ2-7
abundance: .
v_gene: TRBV7-3
CDR3aa: CASSPQGAWEQYF
CDR3nt: TGTGCCAGCAGCCCCCAGGGGGCATGGGAGCAGTACTTC

d_gene: TRBD2
j_gene: TRBJ2-1
abundance: once
v_gene: TRBV19
CDR3aa: CASSSGTSGYNEQFF
CDR3nt: TGTGCCAGTAGTTCCGGGACTAGCGGTTACAATGAGCAGTTCTTC

d_gene: .
j_gene: TRBJ2-7
abundance: .
v_gene: TRBV20-1
CDR3aa: CSAGGSYEQYF
CDR3nt: TGCAGTGCTGGGGGGAGCTACGAGCAGTACTTC

d_gene: .
j_gene: TRBJ2-6
abundance: .
v_gene: TRBV5-1
CDR3aa: CASSFIPRNSGANVLTF
CDR3nt: TGCGCCAGCAGCTTTATCCCGAGGAACTCTGGGGCCAACGTCCTGACTTTC

d_gene: TRBD1
j_gene: TRBJ2-7
abundance: .
v_gene: TRBV7-6
CDR3aa: CASSLRQGDYEQYF
CDR3nt: TGTGCCAGCAGCTTACGGCAGGGGGACTACGAGCAGTACTTC

d_gene: .
j_gene: TRBJ1-5
abundance: .
v_gene: TRBV19
CDR3aa: CASSISGLSNQPQHF
CDR3nt: TGTGCCAGTAGTATTTCAGGGCTTAGCAATCAGCCCCAGCATTTT

d_gene: TRBD2
j_gene: TRBJ2-1
abundance: .
v_gene: TRBV30
CDR3aa: CAWSPRVGTSGRTNEQFF
CDR3nt: TGTGCCTGGAGCCCCCGGGTTGGGACTAGCGGGAGGACGAATGAGCAGTTCTTC

d_gene: TRBD2
j_gene: TRBJ2-1
abundance: few
v_gene: TRBV3-1/TRBV3-2
CDR3aa: CASSHLSSGRLNEQFF
CDR3nt: TGTGCCAGCAGCCACCTTTCTAGCGGGCGCCTCAATGAGCAGTTCTTC

d_gene: .
j_gene: TRBJ1-5
abundance: .
v_gene: TRBV19
CDR3aa: CASSRRTVVNQPQHF
CDR3nt: TGTGCCAGTAGCCGGCGGACAGTGGTCAATCAGCCCCAGCATTTT

d_gene: .
j_gene: TRBJ2-7
abundance: .
v_gene: TRBV27
CDR3aa: CASSSTGFIDEQYF
CDR3nt: TGTGCCAGCAGCTCCACAGGGTTTATCGACGAGCAGTACTTC

d_gene: .
j_gene: TRBJ1-4
abundance: .
v_gene: TRBV19
CDR3aa: CASSIGTSNEKLFF
CDR3nt: TGTGCCAGTAGCATAGGGACATCGAACGAAAAACTGTTTTTT

d_gene: .
j_gene: TRBJ1-1
abundance: .
v_gene: TRBV30
CDR3aa: CAWSTGRGNTEAFF
CDR3nt: TGTGCCTGGAGTACGGGGCGGGGGAACACTGAAGCTTTCTTT

d_gene: .
j_gene: TRBJ1-6
abundance: .
v_gene: TRBV6-5
CDR3aa: CASSLETVDNSPLHF
CDR3nt: TGTGCCAGCAGTCTCGAGACAGTCGATAATTCACCCCTCCACTTT

d_gene: TRBD2
j_gene: TRBJ2-7
abundance: .
v_gene: TRBV3-1/TRBV3-2
CDR3aa: CASSQVSGRSYEQYF
CDR3nt: TGTGCCAGCAGCCAAGTTAGCGGGCGCTCCTACGAGCAGTACTTC

d_gene: .
j_gene: TRBJ1-5
abundance: .
v_gene: TRBV5-1
CDR3aa: CASSLDGQPQHF
CDR3nt: TGCGCCAGCAGCTTGGACGGTCAGCCCCAGCATTTT

d_gene: .
j_gene: TRBJ1-1
abundance: once
v_gene: TRBV20-1
CDR3aa: CSARSMRQAFF
CDR3nt: TGCAGTGCTAGATCGATGAGGCAAGCTTTCTTT

d_gene: TRBD1
j_gene: TRBJ1-3
abundance: .
v_gene: TRBV5-1
CDR3aa: CASSLTGRQGGGNTIYF
CDR3nt: TGCGCCAGCAGCTTGACCGGAAGACAGGGGGGTGGAAACACCATATATTTT

d_gene: TRBD2
j_gene: TRBJ2-1
abundance: .
v_gene: TRBV5-1
CDR3aa: CASSSGLAGLYNEQFF
CDR3nt: TGCGCCAGCAGCTCGGGACTAGCGGGTCTCTACAATGAGCAGTTCTTC

d_gene: .
j_gene: TRBJ1-2
abundance: .
v_gene: TRBV5-1
CDR3aa: CASSSQPPTPFSGRLSYGYTF
CDR3nt: TGCGCCAGCAGCTCGCAACCACCTACCCCATTTTCCGGCAGGCTCTCTTATGGCTACACCTTC

d_gene: TRBD1
j_gene: TRBJ1-3
abundance: .
v_gene: TRBV6-5
CDR3aa: CASSSDRDLSGNTIYF
CDR3nt: TGTGCCAGCAGTTCCGACAGGGACCTCTCTGGAAACACCATATATTTT

d_gene: .
j_gene: TRBJ2-1
abundance: .
v_gene: TRBV7-3
CDR3aa: CASSLGGGSSEQFF
CDR3nt: TGTGCCAGCAGCTTGGGGGGAGGCTCCAGTGAGCAGTTCTTC

d_gene: .
j_gene: TRBJ1-1
abundance: .
v_gene: TRBV18
CDR3aa: CASSPPNRANTEAFF
CDR3nt: TGTGCCAGCTCACCACCGAACAGGGCGAACACTGAAGCTTTCTTT

d_gene: TRBD1
j_gene: TRBJ2-7
abundance: .
v_gene: TRBV7-3
CDR3aa: CASSLTGQGSYEQYF
CDR3nt: TGTGCCAGCAGCTTAACAGGACAGGGATCCTACGAGCAGTACTTC

d_gene: .
j_gene: TRBJ2-1
abundance: once
v_gene: TRBV18
CDR3aa: CASSLSGGLNEQFF
CDR3nt: TGTGCCAGCTCACTGAGTGGGGGCCTCAATGAGCAGTTCTTC

d_gene: .
j_gene: TRBJ2-1
abundance: .
v_gene: TRBV28
CDR3aa: CASSIGQNYNEQFF
CDR3nt: TGTGCCAGCAGTATCGGACAGAACTACAATGAGCAGTTCTTC